This T cell receptor beta chain was retrieved from a study of cytomegalovirus exposure and HLA in healthy donors. Findings of the study overall: A later analysis linked 15,000 to 20,000 TCR beta sequences to HLA alleles at 0.05 false discovery rate.

60 Vbeta and 13 Jbeta primers were used in PCR. Sequencing used immunoSEQ multiplex PCR; TCRdb keeps in-frame clones, though not all of them. This table holds some 150,000 clones, roughly 82% found once. The J segment lost 6 bases and the V segment lost 7 bases, leaving 10 bases of the junction unmatched. Germline V gene sequence: CDR1 LGHNA, CDR2 YNFKEQ. The CDR3 length is 14 residues. Comment on this clone: What it binds is unknown.

Sequenced: PBMCs. This chain uses TRBV4-2 with TRBJ2-7; 9 bases fit TRBD2. The sequence derives from a man aged 25 to 40 in good health and CMV-seropositive. In DNA form, the CDR3 reads TGTGCCAGCAAAGTTCGGGCTAGCGGGATCGAGCAGTACTTC. This codes for CASKVRASGIEQYF.